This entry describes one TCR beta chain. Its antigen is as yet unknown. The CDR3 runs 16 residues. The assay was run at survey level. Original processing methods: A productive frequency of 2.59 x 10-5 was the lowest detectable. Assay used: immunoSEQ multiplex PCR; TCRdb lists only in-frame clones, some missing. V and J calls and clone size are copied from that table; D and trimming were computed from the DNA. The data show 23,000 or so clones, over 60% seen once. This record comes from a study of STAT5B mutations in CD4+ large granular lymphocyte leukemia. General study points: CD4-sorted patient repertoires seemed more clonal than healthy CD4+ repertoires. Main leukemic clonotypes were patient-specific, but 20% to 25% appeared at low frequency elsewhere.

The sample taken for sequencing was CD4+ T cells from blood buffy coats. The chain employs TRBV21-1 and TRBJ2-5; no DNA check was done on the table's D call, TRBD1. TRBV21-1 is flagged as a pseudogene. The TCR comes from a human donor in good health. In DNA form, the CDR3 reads TGTGCCAGCAGCAAAGAGGGACAGGGAGGGCAAGAGACCCAGTACTTC. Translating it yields CASSKEGQGGQETQYF.